This T cell receptor beta chain originates from a study of T cells after yellow fever vaccination. TCRdb reprocessed the 5' RACE reads via MiXCR and lists one record per CDR3 protein. The sample carries a few hundred thousand distinct CDR3 sequences, around 6.7% recorded once. The CDR3 sequence is 16 residues long. V lost 10 bases and J 0 bases, leaving 19 bases between the germline ends. Sample: CD4+ T cells sorted from PBMCs, taken on the day of the yellow fever booster vaccination. The chain employs TRBV5-3 and TRBJ2-2; no definite D call. TRBV5-3 is an open reading frame, and its role is uncertain. The clonotype was recovered from a man younger than 40 who received the YFV17D yellow fever vaccine. The CDR3 here is CAPPMIATPNTGELFF. The CDR3 DNA reads as TGTGCCCCACCCATGATTGCGACCCCGAACACCGGGGAGCTGTTTTTT.